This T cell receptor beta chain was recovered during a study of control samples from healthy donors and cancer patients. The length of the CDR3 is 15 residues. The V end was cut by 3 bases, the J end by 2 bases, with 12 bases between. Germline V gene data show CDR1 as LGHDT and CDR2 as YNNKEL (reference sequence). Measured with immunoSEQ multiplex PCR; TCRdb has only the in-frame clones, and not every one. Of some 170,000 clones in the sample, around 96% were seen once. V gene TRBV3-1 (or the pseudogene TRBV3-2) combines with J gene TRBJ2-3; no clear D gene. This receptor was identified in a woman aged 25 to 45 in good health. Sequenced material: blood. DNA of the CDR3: TGTGCCAGCAGCCACCTAGGACCCTTCACAGATACGCAGTATTTT. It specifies CASSHLGPFTDTQYF.